Listed below are T cell receptor beta chains from one sample, sequenced in a study of CD8 T cells in ankylosing spondylitis. TCRdb called the 5' RACE reads again in MiXCR, with one record for every CDR3 protein. The sample consists of over 600,000 distinct CDR3 sequences, 19% of them appearing once. The sample consisted of blood, either unsorted or a sorted T cell fraction (not recorded which). The receptors were sampled from a male donor with ankylosing spondylitis. CDR3s include the opening cysteine and the closing phenylalanine or tryptophan. The order of the fields is CDR3 DNA, CDR3 protein, D gene, J gene, CDR3 length, clone size, V gene. D genes are given only for firm matches. Size values are once, few and many counts, or a class for expanded clones, and some rows have none.

CDR3 DNA: TGTGCCAGCAGCTTAGATCTTTGGACAGGAGAGAATGAAAAACTGTTTTTT
CDR3 protein: CASSLDLWTGENEKLFF
D gene: TRBD1
J gene: TRBJ1-4
CDR3 length: 17
clone size: few
V gene: TRBV11-3

CDR3 DNA: TGTGCCAGCAGCCCGACAGGGGGAAGATTCGAAAAACTGTTTTTT
CDR3 protein: CASSPTGGRFEKLFF
D gene: TRBD1
J gene: TRBJ1-4
CDR3 length: 15
clone size: -
V gene: TRBV7-6

CDR3 DNA: TGTGCCAGCAGTCTGGACAGTTTCTCCTACGAGCAGTACTTC
CDR3 protein: CASSLDSFSYEQYF
D gene: -
J gene: TRBJ2-7
CDR3 length: 14
clone size: few
V gene: TRBV12-3/TRBV12-4

CDR3 DNA: TGCGCCAGCAGGTCAAACAGCGGGGAGACCCAGTACTTC
CDR3 protein: CASRSNSGETQYF
D gene: -
J gene: TRBJ2-5
CDR3 length: 13
clone size: few
V gene: TRBV5-1

CDR3 DNA: TGTGCCAGCAGTTCCACGCCCTCACCCCTCCACTTT
CDR3 protein: CASSSTPSPLHF
D gene: -
J gene: TRBJ1-6
CDR3 length: 12
clone size: -
V gene: TRBV11-2

CDR3 DNA: TGTGCCAGCCCCGGCAATGGGAAGTCCTGCACAGATACGCAGTATTTT
CDR3 protein: CASPGNGKSCTDTQYF
D gene: -
J gene: TRBJ2-3
CDR3 length: 16
clone size: few
V gene: TRBV6-1

CDR3 DNA: TGTGCCAGCCAGCCCGGGGGGAACACCGGGGAGCTGTTTTTT
CDR3 protein: CASQPGGNTGELFF
D gene: -
J gene: TRBJ2-2
CDR3 length: 14
clone size: few
V gene: TRBV12-3/TRBV12-4

CDR3 DNA: TGTGCCAGCAGCCTAACCGGGGTGGTCGGGGGGTCGCAGCCCCAGCATTTT
CDR3 protein: CASSLTGVVGGSQPQHF
D gene: -
J gene: TRBJ1-5
CDR3 length: 17
clone size: -
V gene: TRBV6-1

CDR3 DNA: TGTGCCAGCAGCCCCGGGACTAGCGGGGACTACGAGCAGTACTTC
CDR3 protein: CASSPGTSGDYEQYF
D gene: TRBD2
J gene: TRBJ2-7
CDR3 length: 15
clone size: few
V gene: TRBV6-1

CDR3 DNA: TGTGCCAGCAGTCGCAGAAATTCACCCCTCCACTTT
CDR3 protein: CASSRRNSPLHF
D gene: -
J gene: TRBJ1-6
CDR3 length: 12
clone size: -
V gene: TRBV12-3/TRBV12-4

CDR3 DNA: TGTGCCAGCAGTGGGGCAGAATTATCCCAAGCTTTCTTT
CDR3 protein: CASSGAELSQAFF
D gene: -
J gene: TRBJ1-1
CDR3 length: 13
clone size: -
V gene: TRBV27

CDR3 DNA: TGCAGTGCTTGGGAGGCTAGCGGGAACCCCACAGATACGCAGTATTTT
CDR3 protein: CSAWEASGNPTDTQYF
D gene: TRBD2
J gene: TRBJ2-3
CDR3 length: 16
clone size: -
V gene: TRBV20-1

CDR3 DNA: TGTGCCAGCAGCTCCGACGGGTCCCACAATGAGCAGTTCTTC
CDR3 protein: CASSSDGSHNEQFF
D gene: -
J gene: TRBJ2-1
CDR3 length: 14
clone size: -
V gene: TRBV7-3

CDR3 DNA: TGTGCCAGTAGTATCCGGGACAGGGGATACGAGCCCCAGCATTTT
CDR3 protein: CASSIRDRGYEPQHF
D gene: TRBD1
J gene: TRBJ1-5
CDR3 length: 15
clone size: -
V gene: TRBV19

CDR3 DNA: TGTGCCAGCAGTGAATATCAGGACACTGAAGCTTTCTTT
CDR3 protein: CASSEYQDTEAFF
D gene: -
J gene: TRBJ1-1
CDR3 length: 13
clone size: few
V gene: TRBV25-1

CDR3 DNA: TGTGCCAGCAGTGCGGCGGGCGAAGCTTTCTTT
CDR3 protein: CASSAAGEAFF
D gene: -
J gene: TRBJ1-1
CDR3 length: 11
clone size: many
V gene: TRBV25-1

CDR3 DNA: TGTGCTAGTGGTTTGGTAGTTAGCGGGAGGCACAATGAGCAGTTCTTC
CDR3 protein: CASGLVVSGRHNEQFF
D gene: TRBD2
J gene: TRBJ2-1
CDR3 length: 16
clone size: few
V gene: TRBV12-5

CDR3 DNA: TGTGCCAGCAGTTTGAGTTCCGGGGCACAGGGCGAGCAGTACTTC
CDR3 protein: CASSLSSGAQGEQYF
D gene: -
J gene: TRBJ2-7
CDR3 length: 15
clone size: few
V gene: TRBV27

CDR3 DNA: TGTGCCAGCAGCCCCCAGACCGACAGGGTTTATCTGTCGGGAGCTTTCTTT
CDR3 protein: CASSPQTDRVYLSGAFF
D gene: TRBD1
J gene: TRBJ1-1
CDR3 length: 17
clone size: few
V gene: TRBV12-3/TRBV12-4

CDR3 DNA: TGCAGTGCTAGACTTGGTGAGCAGTTCTTC
CDR3 protein: CSARLGEQFF
D gene: -
J gene: TRBJ2-1
CDR3 length: 10
clone size: -
V gene: TRBV20-1

CDR3 DNA: TGTGCTAGTGGTGCCGGGACAGGCTCCTACAATGAGCAGTTCTTC
CDR3 protein: CASGAGTGSYNEQFF
D gene: TRBD1
J gene: TRBJ2-1
CDR3 length: 15
clone size: -
V gene: TRBV12-5

CDR3 DNA: TGTGCCAGCAGCCAAGTCGGCAATCAGCCCCAGCATTTT
CDR3 protein: CASSQVGNQPQHF
D gene: -
J gene: TRBJ1-5
CDR3 length: 13
clone size: -
V gene: TRBV3-1

CDR3 DNA: TGCAGCGTTGAAGGCCAGGATAACGCCGAGCAGTACTTC
CDR3 protein: CSVEGQDNAEQYF
D gene: -
J gene: TRBJ2-7
CDR3 length: 13
clone size: -
V gene: TRBV29-1